This TCR beta chain was recovered during a study of identical twins. A universal primer site arose from template switching, and cDNA bore unique molecular identifiers. MiXCR, run by TCRdb on the 5' RACE reads, gives a single entry per CDR3 protein. The sample records about 340,000 distinct CDR3 sequences, 9% to 15% being singletons. General study results and limits: Sharing of beta out-of-frame sequences by twins showed a weaker excess. Rather than following the same donors, the conclusions depended on cross-sectional statistical analysis.

The length of the CDR3 is 15 residues. The V end lost 4 bases, the J end lost 3 bases, and 13 bases lay between the germline ends. Germline CDR1 reads SGHTA; CDR2 reads FQGTGA. With regard to this clonotype: No antigen is known for it.

The sample was also reused in another study, on yellow fever vaccine responses in identical twins.

This receptor was taken from a woman between 18 and 29 years old in good health. The sequenced sample was CD8+ T cells sorted from blood. The J gene is TRBJ2-1, the V gene TRBV7-3; the D gene is possibly TRBD2 (6 bases). The CDR3 region has the DNA TGTGCCAGCAGCTCCTTAGCGGTTGACTACAATGAGCAGTTCTTC. Its translation: CASSSLAVDYNEQFF.